Described below is a single TCR beta chain sequence and its context. These data belong to a study of blood T cell repertoires in COVID-19. Here immunoSEQ multiplex PCR was the method, and the copy in TCRdb shows in-frame clones only, minus some. The sample contains about 300,000 clones, about nine tenths of which appear only once. This CDR3 comprises 13 residues. The germline V gene has CDR1 SGHNT and CDR2 YENEEA. The ends were cut back, 1 base at V and 9 bases at J, with 7 bases in the middle. Participants, 18 to 89 years old, spanned 25 or so US areas. Participants' own reports of clinical history determined their cohort assignment.

The sequenced material came from PBMCs or T cells enriched from blood (not recorded which). This clonotype originated in a woman younger than 35 who had recovered from COVID-19. The rearrangement links TRBV11-3 to TRBJ2-6; D is unresolved. CDR3 in amino acids: CASSLGISNVLTF. CDR3 sequence (DNA): TGTGCCAGCAGCTTAGGTATCAGCAACGTCCTGACTTTC.